Following are 7 T cell receptor beta chains from one sample sequenced in a study of blood T cell repertoires in COVID-19. The method was immunoSEQ multiplex PCR; TCRdb's version includes in-frame clones alone and lacks a portion of them. The sample records 380,000 or so clones, roughly 87% being singletons. Sequencing was carried out using PBMCs or T cells enriched from blood (not recorded which). All receptors come from a woman between 40 and 50 years old with acute COVID-19.

This clone appeared once. The genes are TRBV9 and TRBJ2-1, with 8 bases identical to TRBD2. Germline V gene lookup returns CDR1 SGDLS and CDR2 YYNGEE. The junction had 8 bases not matched to a gene; V was cut back by 4 bases and J by 2 bases. The CDR3 has 16 residues. The CDR3 here is CASSTRGGGTYNEQFF. CDR3 in DNA: TGTGCCAGCAGCACGAGAGGCGGGGGGACCTACAATGAGCAGTTCTTC.

The chain recombines TRBV4-1 with TRBJ1-4; no firm D call. Germline-derived CDR1 and CDR2 are MGHRA and YSYEKL. The ends were cut back, 1 base at V and 0 bases at J, with 9 bases in the middle. The CDR3 runs to 16 residues. In nucleotides, the CDR3 is TGCGCCAGCAGCCAAGGTAGCACGGCAACTAATGAAAAACTGTTTTTT. Translated: CASSQGSTATNEKLFF.

This clone is a singleton in its sample. The chain couples TRBV13 to TRBJ2-7; 7 bases fit TRBD1. V shed 6 bases and J 2 bases; nucleotides not matched to a gene: 7. Germline CDR1 is PRHDT and CDR2 is FYEKMQ (reference sequence). The CDR3 contains 14 residues. CDR3 sequence reads: CASSSSGTAYEQYF. CDR3 nucleotide sequence: TGTGCCAGCAGTTCATCAGGGACAGCCTACGAGCAGTACTTC.

The gene calls are TRBV2 and TRBJ2-5; D possibly corresponds to TRBD2 (6 bases). V lost 2 bases and J 7 bases, leaving 14 bases between the germline ends. CDR3 size: 14 residues. The germline V gene has CDR1 SNHLY and CDR2 FYNNEI. The CDR3 loop is CASSERPEGGTQYF. The CDR3 DNA is TGTGCCAGCAGTGAAAGGCCGGAGGGAGGGACCCAGTACTTC.

This sequence joins TRBV5-1 and TRBJ1-2; 8 bases fit TRBD1. This CDR3 is built from 15 residues. J was trimmed by 7 bases and V by 0 bases; bases with no gene match: 8. Germline CDR1 reads SGHRS; CDR2 reads YFSETQ. CDR3 in amino acids: CASSLGGQALFGYTF. CDR3 nucleotides: TGCGCCAGCAGCTTGGGGGGACAGGCTTTGTTTGGCTACACCTTC.

This clone was observed a few times. The V gene is TRBV29-1, the J gene TRBJ1-2; 8 nucleotides match TRBD1. Looked up from germline, CDR1 is SQVTM and CDR2 is ANQGSEA. V gave up 3 bases and J gave up 5 bases; unmatched junction bases: 14. This CDR3 has 16 amino acids. The CDR3 reads CSVDPGGWGGSYGYTF. DNA for the CDR3: TGCAGCGTTGACCCAGGGGGCTGGGGGGGATCATATGGCTACACCTTC.

The rearrangement joins TRBV9 to TRBJ1-5; 7 positions match TRBD1. Germline values: CDR1 SGDLS, CDR2 YYNGEE. Losses at the gene ends were 2 bases for V and 7 bases for J; bases not matched to a gene: 3. The CDR3 is made up of 13 amino acids. CDR3: CASSVQGEQPQHF. The DNA for the CDR3 is TGTGCCAGCAGCGTTCAGGGGGAGCAGCCCCAGCATTTT.